The 31 T cell receptor beta chains below all came from one sample that was sequenced in a study of beta chain features in type 1 diabetes. The isolated RNA, all of it, was reverse transcribed, so expressed TCRB transcripts were what got sequenced. Libraries were prepared by immunoSEQ multiplex PCR; TCRdb keeps only in-frame clonotypes and omits some of them. The sample lists 900,000 or so clones, 17% seen once, with about 0.02% in the top ten. The sample consisted of naive CD4+ T cells from blood. Receptors were obtained from a woman younger than 30 in good health.

This sequence joins TRBV7-8 and TRBJ1-1; D is undetermined. The CDR3 totals 13 residues. V was trimmed by 2 bases and J by 5 bases, leaving 9 bases between them. CDR1 is SGHVS, CDR2 FQNEAQ, per germline. The chain's CDR3 is CASSLKHGTEAFF. The CDR3 region has the DNA TGTGCCAGCAGCTTAAAACATGGGACTGAAGCTTTCTTT. The whole variable domain, remainder taken from reference TRBV7-8 and TRBJ1-1, is GAGVSQSPRYKVAKRGQDVALRCDPISGHVSLFWYQQALGQGPEFLTYFQNEAQLDKSGLPSDRFFAERPEGSVSTLKIQRTQQEDSAVYLCASSLKHGTEAFFGQGTRLTVV.

This clone was observed a few times. V gene TRBV28 combines with J gene TRBJ1-2, with D possibly matching TRBD1 (5 bases). The length of the CDR3 is 13 residues. CDR1 MDHEN and CDR2 SYDVKM come from the germline V gene. Trimming took off 5 bases at V and 4 bases at J, with 11 bases between the two ends. The CDR3 sequence: CASSPWTTYGYTF. Written as DNA, the CDR3 is TGTGCCAGCAGTCCCTGGACAACCTATGGCTACACCTTC.

The table lists this clone with a few counts. This sequence joins TRBV9 and TRBJ2-2; a possible D gene is TRBD2 (6 bases). Between the trimmed V and J ends, which lost 2 bases and 5 bases, there was a span of 13 bases. CDR3 size: 15 residues. Germline CDR1 reads SGDLS; CDR2 reads YYNGEE. DNA for the CDR3: TGTGCCAGCAGCGTTGGTCTAGCGTATACCGGGGAGCTGTTTTTT. It specifies CASSVGLAYTGELFF.

This clone came up a few times. The chain is built from TRBV15 and TRBJ2-7; TRBD2 aligns across 13 bases. Germline V gene sequence: CDR1 LNHNV, CDR2 YYDKDF (reference sequence). The CDR3 is 16 residues long. V dropped 3 bases and J dropped 6; count of bases not matched to a gene: 8. The CDR3 DNA reads TGTGCCACCAGCAGTCGACTAGCGGGAGGTTCTAGCGAGCAGTACTTC. It specifies CATSSRLAGGSSEQYF. The full variable domain, with the rest looked up from reference TRBV15 and TRBJ2-7, is DAMVIQNPRYQVTQFGKPVTLSCSQTLNHNVMYWYQQKSSQAPKLLFHYYDKDFNNEADTPDNFQSRRPNTSFCFLDIRSPGLGDTAMYLCATSSRLAGGSSEQYFGPGTRLTVT.

This clone has more than one count but fewer than ten. J is TRBJ2-2 and V is TRBV19, with 8 nucleotides matching TRBD1. V gave up 10 bases and J gave up 3 bases; unmatched junction bases: 7. Germline V gene data show CDR1 as LNHDA and CDR2 as SQIVND (reference sequence). The CDR3 is 14 residues long. The CDR3 DNA sequence: TGTGCCACCGGGGACAGGACTTACACCGGGGAGCTGTTTTTT. Translated: CATGDRTYTGELFF.

This chain uses TRBV9 with TRBJ2-1; the match to TRBD2 covers 7 bases. The CDR3 contains 16 residues. Germline V CDR1 and CDR2: SGDLS, YYNGEE. Losses at the gene ends were 4 bases for V and 5 bases for J; bases not matched to a gene: 12. The CDR3 DNA is TGTGCCAGCAGCTCTCACCCGTGGGACTATGACAATGAGCAGTTCTTC. This codes for CASSSHPWDYDNEQFF. The full variable domain, completed using reference TRBV9 and TRBJ2-1, is DSGVTQTPKHLITATGQRVTLRCSPRSGDLSVYWYQQSLDQGLQFLIQYYNGEERAKGNILERFSAQQFPDLHSELNLSSLELGDSALYFCASSSHPWDYDNEQFFGPGTRLTVL.

This clone was counted between two and nine times. This chain uses TRBV4-3 with TRBJ2-1; the match to TRBD1 covers 8 bases. This CDR3 region has 18 residues. J lost 6 bases, V lost 1 base, and 14 bases had no gene match. Germline V gene sequence: CDR1 LGHNA, CDR2 YSLEER. The CDR3 sequence is CASSQGFRGRVWFNEQFF. In nucleotides, the CDR3 is TGCGCCAGCAGCCAAGGGTTCAGGGGGCGGGTCTGGTTCAATGAGCAGTTCTTC.

The gene calls are TRBV5-4 and TRBJ2-6; TRBD2 matches at 8 bases. The V and J ends lost 2 bases and 0 bases, in that order; junction bases with no gene match: 10. The germline CDR1 and CDR2 sequences are SGHNT and YYREEE (reference sequence). The CDR3 spans 19 residues. The CDR3 region has the DNA TGTGCCAGCAGCTTCGGCACTAGCGGACTAGACTCTGGGGCCAACGTCCTGACTTTC. Protein: CASSFGTSGLDSGANVLTF. The full variable domain, completed using reference TRBV5-4 and TRBJ2-6, is ETGVTQSPTHLIKTRGQQVTLRCSSQSGHNTVSWYQQALGQGPQFIFQYYREEENGRGNFPPRFSGLQFPNYSSELNVNALELDDSALYLCASSFGTSGLDSGANVLTFGAGSRLTVL.

This clone showed up just a few times. The chain has TRBV15 and TRBJ2-5; D perhaps matches TRBD1 (6 bases). The V and J ends lost 4 bases and 7 bases respectively, with 13 bases between them. CDR1 and CDR2 (germline): LNHNV, YYDKDF (reference sequence). There are 13 residues in the CDR3. CDR3 in amino acids: CATSNRAWATQYF. DNA for the CDR3: TGTGCCACCAGCAACAGGGCGTGGGCGACCCAGTACTTC.

The chain carries TRBV6-5 and TRBJ2-7; D is perhaps TRBD1 (6 bases). V was cut by 7 bases and J by 3 bases, with 19 bases left in between. The CDR3 length is 15 residues. Germline-derived CDR1 and CDR2 are MNHEY and SVGAGI. The CDR3 DNA follows: TGTGCCAGCACCAGCCTGGACAGACCGTACTACGAGCAGTACTTC. Translated: CASTSLDRPYYEQYF.

The chain employs TRBV28 and TRBJ1-2, with TRBD1 as a possible D gene (5 bases). The ends were cut back, 4 bases at V and 0 bases at J, with 9 bases in the middle. Germline values: CDR1 MDHEN, CDR2 SYDVKM. The CDR3 spans 14 residues. CDR3 protein: CASSSGPTNYGYTF. In nucleotides, the CDR3 is TGTGCCAGCAGTTCAGGGCCTACTAACTATGGCTACACCTTC.

The chain carries TRBV28 and TRBJ2-5; D may be TRBD2 (5 bases). The CDR3 length is 16 residues. Germline lookup yields CDR1 MDHEN and CDR2 SYDVKM. Trimming cost V 1 base and J 2 bases, with 14 bases left between them. The CDR3 spells CASSLFEASRQETQYF. The CDR3 region has the DNA TGTGCCAGCAGTTTATTCGAGGCTAGCAGACAAGAGACCCAGTACTTC.

The chain employs TRBV4-2 and TRBJ2-4, with D unclear. The CDR3 has 17 residues. The V end lost 5 bases, the J end lost 2 bases, and 19 bases lay between the germline ends. Germline loops: CDR1 LGHNA, CDR2 YNFKEQ. The DNA of the CDR3 is TGTGCCAGCAGCTTCCAAAGAGACACGGCATCCAAAAACATTCAGTACTTC. This translates into CASSFQRDTASKNIQYF.

This chain uses TRBV19 with TRBJ2-1; 11 bases align to TRBD2. The junction had 9 bases not matched to a gene; V was cut back by 3 bases and J by 5 bases. CDR3 length: 17 amino acids. CDR1 and CDR2 from the germline V gene are LNHDA and SQIVND (reference sequence). The CDR3: CASSMFMTSGINNEQFF. CDR3 coding DNA: TGTGCCAGTAGTATGTTCATGACTAGCGGGATAAACAATGAGCAGTTCTTC.

This clone turned up a few times. This sample includes further DNA sequences coding for the same CDR3. V is TRBV5-1 and J is TRBJ2-3; no definite D call. Germline CDR1 and CDR2: SGHRS and YFSETQ. V was pared by 0 bases and J by 4 bases, with 3 bases between. The CDR3 contains 12 residues. The CDR3 loop reads CASSLVADTQYF. The CDR3 DNA follows: TGCGCCAGCAGCTTGGTAGCAGATACGCAGTATTTT.

V and J are TRBV4-3 and TRBJ1-2; possible D gene TRBD1, 5 bases. The CDR3 runs to 19 residues. Trimming pared 4 bases from V and 5 bases from J, leaving 29 bases between. Germline lookup yields CDR1 LGHNA and CDR2 YSLEER. The CDR3 DNA sequence: TGCGCCAGCAGCCGAAAGTTACTACCTGGGCGGGGGAGAGCATATGGCTACACCTTC. The encoded protein is CASSRKLLPGRGRAYGYTF.

This clone was seen a handful of times. This chain joins TRBV5-6 and TRBJ2-6; possible D gene TRBD1, 6 bases. V was clipped by 5 bases and J by 3 bases, with 15 bases between them. From germline, CDR1 is SGHDT and CDR2 YYEEEE. The length of the CDR3 is 16 residues. CDR3 loop: CASSRINRVGANVLTF. CDR3 coding DNA: TGTGCCAGCAGTCGGATCAACAGGGTTGGGGCCAACGTCCTGACTTTC.

This clone came up a few times. This chain links TRBV4-3 with TRBJ2-7; 7 positions agree with TRBD2. Germline V gives CDR1 LGHNA, CDR2 YSLEER. This CDR3 comprises 14 residues. V trimming: 4 bases; J trimming: 2 bases; junction bases outside the gene matches: 5. The CDR3 nucleotides read TGCGCCAGCAGCCCGGGAGGTCGCCCCTACGAGCAGTACTTC. This translates into CASSPGGRPYEQYF.

Only a few counts were recorded for this clone. The chain is built from TRBV4-3 and TRBJ2-3, with 11 bases aligning to TRBD2. J lost 0 bases, V lost 5 bases, and 7 bases had no gene match. CDR1 and CDR2 from the germline V gene are LGHNA and YSLEER. The CDR3 covers 17 residues. CDR3 in DNA: TGCGCCAGCAGCGCCGGACTAGCGGGCTCTAGCACAGATACGCAGTATTTT. It translates to CASSAGLAGSSTDTQYF.

This clone was picked up a small number of times. V usage is TRBV7-8 and J usage is TRBJ2-3; D perhaps matches TRBD2 (5 bases). Germline CDR1 and CDR2: SGHVS and FQNEAQ. The V end lost 2 bases, the J end lost 0 bases, and 6 bases lay between the germline ends. There are 14 residues in the CDR3. CDR3 DNA: TGTGCCAGCAGCTTACGGGGTAGCACAGATACGCAGTATTTT. It is translated as CASSLRGSTDTQYF.

The rearrangement links TRBV2 to TRBJ2-3, with D perhaps matching TRBD2 (6 bases). The CDR3 consists of 14 residues. V lost 9 bases, J lost 0 bases, and 13 bases lay in between. Germline-derived CDR1 and CDR2 are SNHLY and FYNNEI. CDR3 in DNA: TGTGCCAGTGGACCTAGCGCCAGCACAGATACGCAGTATTTT. It specifies CASGPSASTDTQYF.

The rearrangement joins TRBV18 to TRBJ2-1, with D unclear. The CDR3 loop spans 17 amino acids. The germline V and J ends were trimmed by 3 bases and 7 bases, with 22 bases remaining between them. Looked up from germline, CDR1 is KGHSH and CDR2 is LQKENI. This CDR3 is CASSPIRSGLGSNEQFF. The DNA of the CDR3 is TGTGCCAGCTCACCGATTCGGTCCGGGCTGGGTTCGAATGAGCAGTTCTTC. The full variable domain, completed using reference TRBV18 and TRBJ2-1, is NAGVMQNPRHLVRRRGQEARLRCSPMKGHSHVYWYRQLPEEGLKFMVYLQKENIIDESGMPKERFSAEFPKEGPSILRIQQVVRGDSAAYFCASSPIRSGLGSNEQFFGPGTRLTVL.

This chain joins TRBV7-2 and TRBJ1-1; D is unclear. Trimming removed 1 base from V and 0 bases from J, with 12 bases in between. Germline lookup yields CDR1 SGHTA and CDR2 FQGNSA. The CDR3 extends over 16 amino acids. The CDR3 sequence is CASSLVPGGMNTEAFF. The CDR3 coding sequence is TGTGCCAGCAGCTTAGTTCCGGGCGGGATGAACACTGAAGCTTTCTTT.

This clone came up a few times. The chain is built from TRBV28 and TRBJ2-5; 8 positions agree with TRBD1. Germline trimming cut 7 bases from V and 9 bases from J; bases unmatched to any gene: 22. In germline, CDR1 is MDHEN, CDR2 SYDVKM. The CDR3 is made up of 17 amino acids. CDR3 in DNA: TGTGCCAGCACCTCACAGGGGGGTAGCCCAACACTGTCATCCCAGTACTTC. Amino acids: CASTSQGGSPTLSSQYF.

The chain has TRBV4-2 and TRBJ2-2; possible D gene TRBD1, 7 bases. From germline, CDR1 is LGHNA and CDR2 YNFKEQ. Trimming stripped 4 bases from V and 4 bases from J, with 19 bases between. The CDR3 runs 17 residues. For the CDR3, the DNA is TGTGCCAGCAGCCTGACGACAGGGAGGTTTATCACCGGGGAGCTGTTTTTT. Its translation: CASSLTTGRFITGELFF.

This clone has only a few counts. J is TRBJ2-7 and V is TRBV29-1, with 9 bases fitting TRBD1. V dropped 3 bases and J dropped 3; count of bases not matched to a gene: 6. The CDR3 runs 14 residues. Per germline, CDR1 SQVTM and CDR2 ANQGSEA. The CDR3 sequence is CSVDIGTGHYEQYF. The CDR3 DNA reads TGCAGCGTTGATATCGGGACAGGGCACTACGAGCAGTACTTC.

This clone occurred a few times. As DNA, the CDR3 is TGTGCCAGCAGCTTAATGAGCTGGGATGGCTACACCTTC. This gives the protein CASSLMSWDGYTF. The chain recombines TRBV7-2 with TRBJ1-2; D gene uncertain. This CDR3 spans 13 amino acids. Germline CDR1 and CDR2: SGHTA and FQGNSA. V shed 2 bases and J shed 6 bases, with 10 bases lying between them.

The V and J genes are TRBV2 and TRBJ1-2; D gene unclear. Germline CDR1 reads SNHLY; CDR2 reads FYNNEI. There are 15 residues in the CDR3. V gave up 8 bases and J gave up 0 bases, with 16 bases separating them. In nucleotides, the CDR3 is TGTGCCAGCGGCGTGGAAGGGAAAGCTAACTATGGCTACACCTTC. Its translation is CASGVEGKANYGYTF. Full variable domain (missing parts from reference TRBV2 and TRBJ1-2): EPEVTQTPSHQVTQMGQEVILRCVPISNHLYFYWYRQILGQKVEFLVSFYNNEISEKSEIFDDQFSVERPDGSNFTLKIRSTKLEDSAMYFCASGVEGKANYGYTFGSGTRLTVV.

There are a few counts of this clone. CDR3 protein: CASSYASRLVNEQFF. As DNA, the CDR3 is TGTGCCAGCAGTTACGCTAGCCGCTTGGTCAATGAGCAGTTCTTC. This chain uses TRBV6-5 with TRBJ2-1, with a tentative D call TRBD2 (5 bases). This CDR3 has 15 amino acids. The germline V gene encodes CDR1 MNHEY and CDR2 SVGAGI. Trimming took off 2 bases at V and 6 bases at J, with 14 bases between the two ends.

This clone occurred a few times. The chain employs TRBV28 and TRBJ1-1; D unresolved. The CDR3 has 11 amino acids. The germline gives CDR1 MDHEN, CDR2 SYDVKM. The V end lost 3 bases, the J end lost 7 bases, and 6 bases lay between the germline ends. The CDR3 DNA is TGTGCCAGCAGTTTCGGTTATGAAGCTTTCTTT. Translated: CASSFGYEAFF. Full variable domain (outside the CDR3, taken from reference TRBV28 and TRBJ1-1): DVKVTQSSRYLVKRTGEKVFLECVQDMDHENMFWYRQDPGLGLRLIYFSYDVKMKEKGDIPEGYSVSREKKERFSLILESASTNQTSMYLCASSFGYEAFFGQGTRLTVV.

The chain links TRBV6-5 to TRBJ2-7, with 7 bases matching TRBD2. CDR3 size: 13 residues. Germline V lookup: CDR1 MNHEY, CDR2 SVGAGI. V shed 8 bases and J 1 base; nucleotides not matched to a gene: 5. CDR3 in DNA: TGTGCCAGCCGTAGCGGGTGGTCCTACGAGCAGTACTTC. This encodes CASRSGWSYEQYF.